The next 14 T cell receptor beta chains were all read from a single sample in a study of blood T cell repertoires in COVID-19. The repertoire was sequenced with immunoSEQ multiplex PCR; TCRdb's copy has only in-frame clones and lacks some. The sample has 130,000 to 150,000 clones; 70% to 90% are singletons. Material for sequencing was peripheral blood. The receptor set was obtained from a human donor with acute or convalescent COVID-19. The donor label of this sample is uncertain.

The chain employs TRBV5-1 and TRBJ1-4; D is perhaps TRBD1 (6 bases). Germline loops: CDR1 SGHRS, CDR2 YFSETQ. V was cut by 3 bases and J by 3 bases, with 12 bases left in between. The CDR3 has 15 amino acids. CDR3: CASSSTGLSNEKLFF. CDR3 nucleotides: TGCGCCAGCAGCTCTACAGGGCTCTCTAATGAAAAACTGTTTTTT.

The chain is built from TRBV6-5 and TRBJ2-3; 9 bases map to TRBD2. Germline V CDR1 and CDR2: MNHEY, SVGAGI. The CDR3 has 14 amino acids. V gave up 6 bases and J gave up 3 bases; unmatched junction bases: 4. The CDR3 coding sequence is TGTGCCAGCAGACGCGGGGGGGCGACAGATACGCAGTATTTT. As protein: CASRRGGATDTQYF.

The rearrangement joins TRBV7-8 to TRBJ2-7; no clear D gene. The CDR3 runs to 14 residues. CDR1 and CDR2 from the germline V gene are SGHVS and FQNEAQ. Trimming removed 5 bases at V and 0 bases at J, with 11 bases between. The CDR3 loop reads CASSPGPSSYEQYV. The CDR3 region has the DNA TGTGCCAGCAGCCCGGGTCCGAGCTCCTACGAGCAGTACGTC.

This chain connects TRBV3-1 (or the pseudogene TRBV3-2) to TRBJ1-5; D gene ambiguous. V lost 3 bases, J lost 9 bases, and 15 bases lay in between. The CDR3 runs 14 residues. CDR1 is LGHDT and CDR2 is YNNKEL in the germline V gene (reference sequence). CDR3 bases: TGTGCCAGCAGCCACGGGGAGGGCACGAGGCCCCAGCATTTT. Its protein is CASSHGEGTRPQHF.

V is TRBV5-4 and J is TRBJ2-5, with TRBD1 matching 12 bases. Germline V gives CDR1 SGHNT, CDR2 YYREEE (reference sequence). Trimming at V came to 2 bases and at J to 5 bases, leaving 4 bases not matched to a gene. The CDR3 consists of 15 residues. As DNA, the CDR3 is TGTGCCAGCAGCTTCATGGGACAGGGGGCCGAGACCCAGTACTTC. The encoded protein is CASSFMGQGAETQYF.

The chain employs TRBV18 and TRBJ2-5; D is possibly TRBD1 (5 bases). V was pared by 3 bases and J by 3 bases, with 8 bases between. Germline assignment: CDR1 KGHSH and CDR2 LQKENI. The CDR3 loop spans 13 amino acids. This CDR3 is CASSPGREETQYF. The DNA of the CDR3 is TGTGCCAGCTCACCGGGCAGGGAAGAGACCCAGTACTTC.

V and J are TRBV19 and TRBJ1-2; D unclear. Trimming cost V 5 bases and J 2 bases, with 9 bases left between them. This CDR3 region has 13 residues. Germline loops: CDR1 LNHDA, CDR2 SQIVND (reference sequence). The CDR3 protein is CASSGRVNYGYTF. CDR3 bases: TGTGCCAGTAGTGGCCGGGTAAACTATGGCTACACCTTC. Together with reference TRBV19 and TRBJ1-2, the CDR3 gives the full variable domain: DGGITQSPKYLFRKEGQNVTLSCEQNLNHDAMYWYRQDPGQGLRLIYYSQIVNDFQKGDIAEGYSVSREKKESFPLTVTSAQKNPTAFYLCASSGRVNYGYTFGSGTRLTVV.

The chain carries TRBV19 and TRBJ2-2, with 8 bases identical to TRBD2. Unmatched junction bases numbered 11, after V lost 5 bases and J lost 0 bases. This CDR3 spans 18 amino acids. Germline V CDR1 and CDR2: LNHDA, SQIVND (reference sequence). The CDR3 region has the DNA TGTGCCAGTAGTGGGGGGCTAGCGGGCCTACCGAACACCGGGGAGCTGTTTTTT. It is translated as CASSGGLAGLPNTGELFF.

This chain uses TRBV24-1 with TRBJ2-2, with TRBD2 matching 8 bases. V dropped 1 base and J dropped 4; count of bases not matched to a gene: 16. This CDR3 contains 20 residues. Germline V gene data show CDR1 as KGHDR and CDR2 as SFDVKD. CDR3 sequence (DNA): TGTGCCACCAGTGATTTTATTCGCCGTCGGCTAGCGGGCGTCACCGGGGAGCTGTTTTTT. Translated: CATSDFIRRRLAGVTGELFF.

The CDR3 here is CASSRQGASGSSYNEQFF. The CDR3 nucleotides are TGTGCCAGCAGCCGACAGGGGGCTAGCGGGAGCTCCTACAATGAGCAGTTCTTC. This chain uses TRBV4-2 with TRBJ2-1; D may be TRBD1 or TRBD2 (10 bases each). This CDR3 contains 18 residues. Germline loops: CDR1 LGHNA, CDR2 YNFKEQ. V was shortened by 4 bases and J by 0 bases, with 19 bases between the two germline ends.

This clone was picked up one time. The chain employs TRBV7-2 and TRBJ1-5; possible D gene TRBD1, 6 bases. V was cut by 0 bases and J by 3 bases, with 12 bases left in between. The CDR3 extends over 16 amino acids. From germline, CDR1 is SGHTA and CDR2 FQGNSA. The CDR3 loop is CASSLAPTGNNQPQHF. CDR3 bases: TGTGCCAGCAGCTTAGCCCCTACAGGGAACAATCAGCCCCAGCATTTT.

V usage is TRBV7-2 and J usage is TRBJ2-5; 13 bases are shared with TRBD2. Germline trimming cut 3 bases from V and 2 bases from J; bases unmatched to any gene: 9. This CDR3 has 18 amino acids. Germline V gives CDR1 SGHTA, CDR2 FQGNSA. The CDR3 loop reads CASSFGLAGVTPQETQYF. CDR3 coding DNA: TGTGCCAGCAGCTTTGGACTAGCGGGGGTGACGCCTCAAGAGACCCAGTACTTC. Complete variable domain (other parts from reference TRBV7-2 and TRBJ2-5): GAGVSQSPSNKVTEKGKDVELRCDPISGHTALYWYRQSLGQGLEFLIYFQGNSAPDKSGLPSDRFSAERTGGSVSTLTIQRTQQEDSAVYLCASSFGLAGVTPQETQYFGPGTRLLVL.

V gene TRBV6-5 combines with J gene TRBJ2-1; 9 bases map to TRBD2. The germline CDR1 and CDR2 sequences are MNHEY and SVGAGI. With V trimmed by 6 bases and J by 10 bases, 4 bases remained unmatched. This CDR3 comprises 12 residues. CDR3: CASRSTSGEQFF. CDR3 in DNA: TGTGCCAGCAGATCTACTAGCGGGGAGCAGTTCTTC.

V is TRBV2 and J is TRBJ1-4; 10 nucleotides match TRBD1. Trimming took 6 bases from V and 2 from J; bases not matched to a gene: 12. CDR1 is SNHLY and CDR2 is FYNNEI in the germline V gene. This CDR3 is 18 amino acids long. The CDR3: CASRRTGGFLLTNEKLFF. The DNA for the CDR3 is TGTGCCAGCAGGAGGACAGGGGGGTTCCTGTTGACTAATGAAAAACTGTTTTTT. Based on the CDR3 plus reference TRBV2 and TRBJ1-4, the full variable domain is EPEVTQTPSHQVTQMGQEVILRCVPISNHLYFYWYRQILGQKVEFLVSFYNNEISEKSEIFDDQFSVERPDGSNFTLKIRSTKLEDSAMYFCASRRTGGFLLTNEKLFFGSGTQLSVL.